The present T cell receptor beta chain was sequenced within a study of cytomegalovirus exposure and HLA in healthy donors. The study, taken as a whole, reports: Subsequent analysis of the 100 to 150 validation repertoires found a tendency for first-cohort TCR clusters to co-occur. A list of 150 or so TCR beta chains associated with cytomegalovirus was given.

A roughly 130-subject validation cohort, separate from the approximately 670-subject first cohort, supplied the donors. Some clones are missing from TCRdb's copy, which holds only in-frame ones; the method was immunoSEQ multiplex PCR. The sample includes about 140,000 clones, 70% to 90% of them seen just once. Germline CDR1 is MRHNA and CDR2 is SNTAGT. CDR3 length equals 14 residues. V was cut by 4 bases and J by 4 bases, with 11 bases left in between. About this clone itself: Its antigen is unidentified.

The chain carries TRBV6-4 and TRBJ2-1; weak D call: TRBD1 (6 bases). The specimen was PBMCs. The clonotype comes from a man in his late teens or twenties in good health and CMV-seronegative. The CDR3 DNA reads as TGTGCCAGCAGTGGGACAGCGGAATACAATGAGCAGTTCTTC. Its protein is CASSGTAEYNEQFF.